The table lists the clone carrying this T cell receptor (beta chain) with a few counts. Antigen specificity is unknown. This record comes from a study of CD8 T cells in ankylosing spondylitis. Whole-study findings and limits: Disease-linked clones were reportedly significantly enriched in matched ankylosing spondylitis synovial fluid. Apparently characteristic of ankylosing spondylitis blood was a TCR beta motif (roughly eight highly homologous variants).

Library preparation for TCR beta used quantitative 5'-RACE with molecular barcodes. TCRdb reprocessed the 5' RACE reads with MiXCR, giving one entry per CDR3 protein. The table has some 250,000 distinct CDR3 sequences, roughly a quarter seen once. V lost 3 bases and J lost 3, with 10 bases in between. The CDR3 runs to 14 residues. V is TRBV12-3 or TRBV12-4 and J is TRBJ2-3, with a weak D call TRBD1 (6 bases). This TCR derives from a male donor with ankylosing spondylitis or in good health (not recorded which). Sequences were obtained from blood, either unsorted or a sorted T cell fraction (not recorded which). The CDR3 DNA reads TGTGCCAGCAGTTTGAACAGGGAGACAGATACGCAGTATTTT. This sequence encodes CASSLNRETDTQYF.